These T cell receptor beta chains were read from a single sample in a study of OX40 agonist ivuxolimab in advanced cancers. The repertoire was sequenced with immunoSEQ multiplex PCR; TCRdb's copy has only in-frame clones and lacks some. The table has 25,000 to 35,000 clones, approximately 84% seen once. Sequenced material: CD4+ or CD8+ T cells sorted from blood, taken in a trial of the OX40 agonist ivuxolimab. The origin of the receptors is an adult with an advanced solid tumor such as melanoma, head and neck, liver or kidney cancer. Each CDR3 is given with its conserved first and last residue. The D gene is left open where the match is weak. Expanded clones are given a class, and other clones once, few, many or no size at all.

d_call	clone_size	v_call	j_call	cdr3_nt	cdr3_aa
.	once	TRBV13	TRBJ2-7	TGTGCCAGCAGCCCGCCGCCGGGACAACCGTCCTACGAGCAGTACTTC	CASSPPPGQPSYEQYF
.	.	TRBV30	TRBJ1-2	TGTGCCTGGAGGGCAGGGACGTTTAATGGCTACACCTTC	CAWRAGTFNGYTF
.	.	TRBV30	TRBJ1-1	TGTGCCGCGCCCGGGGCCGGGACTGAAGCTTTCTTT	CAAPGAGTEAFF
TRBD1	.	TRBV4-1	TRBJ1-1	TGCGCCAGCAGCCAAGTCGATCAGGGGGCCACTGAAGCTTTCTTT	CASSQVDQGATEAFF
.	.	TRBV4-1	TRBJ1-5	TGCGCCAGCAGCCAAGCAGGGGAAAGCAATCAGCCCCAGCATTTT	CASSQAGESNQPQHF
.	once	TRBV2	TRBJ2-2	TGTGCCAGCAGTGACGGGGAGCTGTTTTTT	CASSDGELFF
.	.	TRBV6-5	TRBJ1-1	TGTGCCAGCAGTGACGGGCAGGGACACACTGAAGCTTTCTTT	CASSDGQGHTEAFF
.	medium-sized	TRBV6-6	TRBJ1-3	TGTGCCAGCTACAGAGGAAACACCATATATTTT	CASYRGNTIYF
TRBD1	once	TRBV6-5	TRBJ1-2	TGTGCCAGCAGTTACGGCCGGACAGGGCCGTACACCTTC	CASSYGRTGPYTF
TRBD1	once	TRBV28	TRBJ2-7	TGTGCCAGCAGTTTAACTGGGACAGCCCCCTACGAGCAGTACTTC	CASSLTGTAPYEQYF
.	.	TRBV7-3	TRBJ2-2	TGTGCCGGCAGCCTCGCCCCCGGGGAGCTGTTTTTT	CAGSLAPGELFF
.	.	TRBV20-1	TRBJ1-2	TGCAGTGCTAGGGCAGCGTATGGCTACACCTTC	CSARAAYGYTF
TRBD1	.	TRBV30	TRBJ2-7	TGTGCCTGGGGGACAGGGTGGTACGAGCAGTACTTC	CAWGTGWYEQYF
.	.	TRBV5-1	TRBJ1-2	TGCGCCAGCAGCTGGGACGGGGCTAACTATGGCTACACCTTC	CASSWDGANYGYTF
TRBD2	.	TRBV7-9	TRBJ2-5	TGTGCCAGCAGCTCCCAGGGGGGACTAGCGGGAATGGTCCAAGAGACCCAGTACTTC	CASSSQGGLAGMVQETQYF
TRBD1	.	TRBV4-2	TRBJ1-1	TGTGCCAGCTCTCCGGGACAGGGCTTCACTGAAGCTTTCTTT	CASSPGQGFTEAFF
.	once	TRBV5-1	TRBJ2-7	TGCGCCAGCAGCTGGGGTACAGGAAATTACGAGCAGTACTTC	CASSWGTGNYEQYF
.	once	TRBV27	TRBJ2-5	TGTGCCAGCAGCCCTTTTCGGGGTTTGGGAGAGACCCAGTACTTC	CASSPFRGLGETQYF